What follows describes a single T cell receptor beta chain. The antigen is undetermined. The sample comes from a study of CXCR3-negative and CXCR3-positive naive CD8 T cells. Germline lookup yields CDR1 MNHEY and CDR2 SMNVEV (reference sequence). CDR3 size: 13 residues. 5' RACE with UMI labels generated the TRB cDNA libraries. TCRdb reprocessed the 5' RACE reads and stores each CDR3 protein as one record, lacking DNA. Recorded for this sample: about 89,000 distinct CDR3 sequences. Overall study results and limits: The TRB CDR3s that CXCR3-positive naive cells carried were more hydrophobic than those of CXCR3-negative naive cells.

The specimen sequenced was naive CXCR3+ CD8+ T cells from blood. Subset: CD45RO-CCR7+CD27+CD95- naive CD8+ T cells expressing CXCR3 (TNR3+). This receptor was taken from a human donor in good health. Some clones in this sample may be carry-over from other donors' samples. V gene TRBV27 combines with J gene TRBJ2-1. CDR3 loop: CASSPLIHNEQFF.